The source of this TCR beta chain is a study of T-cell reconstitution after alpha-beta-depleted transplantation in children. The TCRbeta library was prepared with unique molecular identifiers. TCRdb reprocessed the PCR reads via MiXCR and lists one record per CDR3 protein. The data contain about 600,000 distinct CDR3 sequences, about 10% of them singletons. Trimming took 6 bases from V and 7 from J, leaving 13 bases between them. Per the germline V gene, CDR1 is MDHEN and CDR2 is SYDVKM. The CDR3 runs 13 residues. Only a few counts were recorded for this clonotype. The V gene is TRBV28, the J gene TRBJ2-1, with unresolved D. The receptor comes from a human donor who donated a stem cell graft to a child with acute myeloid leukemia. Sample: PBMCs from the stem cell graft donor, taken from the stem cell graft. The chain's CDR3 is CASSPGVGNEQFF. CDR3 DNA sequence: TGTGCCAGCAGCCCCGGAGTCGGGAATGAGCAGTTCTTC.